This entry describes one T cell receptor (beta chain). The antigen it recognizes is unknown. No quality values exist for individual bases; no much larger clone is one base distant. The data are from a study of cytomegalovirus exposure and HLA in healthy donors (dated by TCRdb to about 2017). Study-level background: An earlier analysis of some 500 of the donors reported approximately 300 Gb of sequence data and 117 million unique TCR beta sequences from about 200 million T cells. Around 320 gigabases of sequencing data and tens of millions of unique TCR sequences were included in an early release covering about 600 HLA-typed donors. Of the 350 to 400 genotyped donors, about 84% fell in the genetic ancestry cluster associated with self-reported Caucasian donors. The study aimed to test whether signatures of past pathogen exposure could be identified by cataloging public T cell receptors. The study used immunosequencing to profile the T cell repertoires of 666 subjects and linked those repertoires to cytomegalovirus serostatus. Besides the first cohort of some 670 subjects, a separate validation cohort made up of 90 to 150 different subjects was used. The study combined high-throughput TCR immunosequencing, statistical association of individual TCRs with disease status, and machine learning to predict cytomegalovirus infection status. To study patterns of TCR occurrence, a later analysis re-analyzed previously published TCR beta repertoires from 650 to 750 donors and added high-resolution HLA genotyping. The later analysis used no new phenotypic data to find candidate immune exposures, relying instead on TCR beta sequences and their occurrence across donors. An earlier analysis of 587 of the donors used high-throughput TCR beta sequencing to judge whether each TCR beta V gene segment behaved as functional or pseudogenic. Donor age, sex, ethnicity and CMV serostatus were compiled alongside the repertoire data. Genome-wide SNP genotypes for about 55% of the roughly 670 donors were used in a later genetic analysis, which treated that subset as a discovery cohort. All discovery cohort repertoires had been generated using a single sequencing platform. Both class I and class II loci were covered by HLA typing, at four-digit resolution. Typing coverage varied by locus: roughly 629-630 donors for A, B, C, DRB1 and DQB1; approximately 520 for DQA1; about 570 for DPA1; about 450 for DPB1. Because of strong linkage in the cohort, five DR-DQ haplotypes were treated as single units for association and clustering. Across about 380 genotyped donors of the cohort, an average of about 240,000 unique TCR beta nucleotide sequences per donor were sequenced, and roughly 18% of those sequences were non-productive.

What the study reported, not specific to this receptor: Most TCR sequences were seen in very few donors, while some public TCRs were found in many individuals. When HLA alleles, especially DR and DQ, strongly co-occurred, TCR associations were difficult to assign to individual alleles. Some IMGT-functional V segments, including TRBV6-2 and TRBV6-3, could not be distinguished by the 87-base-pair reads and were therefore excluded. The classifier was reported to diagnose cytomegalovirus status with high specificity and sensitivity in both the original cohort and the validation cohort. A later analysis found that HLA-associated TCR beta chains were more clonally expanded and had lower generation probabilities than equally common non-associated chains. Correlated functional status among segregating V segments might reflect linkage disequilibrium, but an unknown experimental factor could not be ruled out. A later analysis associated 16,951 TCR beta sequences with specific HLA alleles at a false discovery rate of 0.05. The authors suggested that the approach could potentially be generalized to other disease states and immunological phenotypes. V-gene and J-gene trimming of TCR beta chains was associated with a missense DCLRE1C variant in a later genetic analysis, and the association was replicated in an independent cohort. HLA typing was unavailable for some donors at each locus, so association tests used only the typed subset. Several of the top co-occurrence clusters appeared to be linked to parvovirus B19, influenza, CMV and Epstein-Barr virus, according to a later analysis. A later analysis found that most CMV-associated TCR beta chains appeared HLA-restricted, with HLA associations seemingly driven largely by CMV exposure. Immune exposure information for the cohort was limited to CMV serostatus. Sequencing depth was assumed to be roughly uniform across donors in the presence/absence analyses, though that assumption may not hold. A further reported finding was that TCR beta sequences accurately predicted the HLA-A and HLA-B alleles for most subjects in the first cohort. In vitro tests confirmed that three of the cytomegalovirus-associated TCR beta chains recognize cytomegalovirus antigens. A cluster of highly shared sequence variants was judged likely to be a technical artifact of the sequencing pipeline. The cohort was sequenced for TCR beta chains only, and without alpha or paired-chain data the features that could be detected were limited. In an earlier analysis of under 600 of the donors, most TCR beta V segments were observed in productive rearrangements about 90% or about 30% of the time, broadly matching IMGT annotations. The study gave a list of 150 to 200 TCR beta chains associated with cytomegalovirus. According to a later genetic analysis, donors in an Asian-associated ancestry cluster had fewer N-insertions in productive TCRs than the approximately 650-donor mean. A later analysis found that TCR association rates varied across HLA loci, with DRB1 alleles showing the most associated TCRs and HLA-C alleles the fewest. The earlier analysis of around 600 of the donors excluded 15 to 20 rarely observed V segments, including chromosome 9 orphons, because counts were too low.

Ends trimmed: V by 6 bases, J by 5 bases; bases unmatched to a gene: 5. CDR1 SGHAT and CDR2 FQNNGV are derived from the germline V gene. Inclusive of the bounding cysteine and phenylalanine, the CDR3 is 14 residues long. Only the CDR3 portion is preserved as DNA: 42 bases, with reading frame beginning at the first base. Receptor amplification or capture employed the immunoSEQ multiplex PCR assay. For the multiplex PCR, a mixture combining 60 forward primers for TCR Vbeta segments and 13 reverse primers for TCR Jbeta segments was used. The CDR3 region of rearranged TCR beta genes was amplified from genomic DNA with a multiplex PCR assay. On the Illumina HiSeq System, the amplified TCR beta libraries were sequenced as 87-base-pair reads. As for how the authors treated the data: In a later analysis, approximately 74 million unique TCR beta chains were counted across the 500 to 850 repertoires, and roughly 10 million of these chains were shared by at least two donors. To remove PCR and sequencing errors, raw reads were error-corrected and collapsed into unique sequences using a nearest-neighbor algorithm that merged closely related sequences. Alignment of CDR3 sequences to IMGT reference sequences was used to assign V, D and J gene segments. For a sequence to be retained, a match of at least six nucleotides was required to both a V gene segment and a J gene segment. A rearrangement counted as productive if the CDR3 had no stop codons and remained in frame with V and J, and every other rearrangement counted as non-productive. Following IMGT convention, CDR3 was defined as the stretch from the second conserved V-encoded cysteine to the conserved J-encoded phenylalanine. Sequences without an unambiguous match to a single V gene segment were excluded from the earlier analysis of a few hundred of the donors. An earlier analysis of 587 of the donors classified V segments as functional when productive rearrangements were above 56.7% and as segregating when the standard deviation between donors was above 5%. A statistical classification framework was built to diagnose cytomegalovirus status from the catalog of TCR beta chain sequences. In a later analysis, TCR nucleotide sequences were compared against IMGT/GENE-DB human TR gene sequences so that V and J genes could be assigned. A later analysis assigned CDR3 sequences and most-parsimonious VDJ recombination scenarios with the TCRdist pipeline. In a later analysis, every TCR beta chain was defined by the combination of its CDR3 amino acid sequence and its V-gene family, and reads without a unique V-gene family were dropped. As a way to deal with suspected cross-contamination and a sequencing artifact, a later analysis dropped 450 to 600 nucleotide sequences that were highly shared and had low generation probability. In a later analysis, a clonal expansion index was calculated for each public chain from normalized within-repertoire ranks of inferred template counts. In a later analysis, generation probabilities were computed using a VDJ recombination model fitted to out-of-frame rearrangements, and the results were checked against IGoR. In a later analysis, hypergeometric tests were used to score TCR-TCR, TCR-HLA and TCR-CMV co-occurrence, with a repertoire-size bias correction applied to TCR pairs. To estimate false discovery rates, a later analysis permuted the HLA or CMV assignments 20 times. In a later analysis, co-occurring TCRs were grouped using DBSCAN, with TCRdist sequence similarity added in when clustering inside HLA-allele-positive subsets. Co-occurrence clustering excluded repertoires with fewer than 30,000 or more than 120,000 public chains, plus five with anomalous nucleotide sharing. Drawn from immuneACCESS, this table holds only the in-frame rearrangements with V and J called that TCRdb kept. Clones are partly lost; checked studies trace under half to an unresolved V gene and leave the rest unexplained. Clonal size and the V and J genes are those of that table, whereas D and trimming came from the DNA. Counted in this sample were 150,000 to 200,000 clones; about three quarters of them appeared once. The ten largest clonotypes hold 1.5% of the sample.

In total, around 600 healthy bone marrow donors made up the cohort. At the time of sampling, all cohort members were nominally healthy, though unrecorded immune exposures were likely present. The donor was CMV seronegative and belonged to the group of around 350 seronegative cohort members. A peripheral blood sample was provided by each donor, and peripheral blood mononuclear cells were used for TCR beta sequencing. The Qiagen DNeasy Blood Extraction Kit was used to extract genomic DNA from the blood cell samples. The rearranged chain carries TRBV11-2 and TRBJ1-4; TRBD1 matches 8 bases in the middle. The source is a girl aged 5-17 years in good health and CMV-seronegative. Specimen: PBMCs. The CDR3 region: CASRHRGLNEKLFF. The nucleotide sequence reads as follows: TGTGCCAGCAGACACAGGGGGTTGAATGAAAAACTGTTTTTT. Outside the CDR3, residues come from the reference TRBV11-2 and TRBJ1-4 proteins, so the full variable domain is: EAGVAQSPRYKIIEKRQSVAFWCNPISGHATLYWYQQILGQGPKLLIQFQNNGVVDDSQLPKDRFSAERLKGVDSTLKIQPAKLEDSAVYLCASRHRGLNEKLFFGSGTQLSVL.